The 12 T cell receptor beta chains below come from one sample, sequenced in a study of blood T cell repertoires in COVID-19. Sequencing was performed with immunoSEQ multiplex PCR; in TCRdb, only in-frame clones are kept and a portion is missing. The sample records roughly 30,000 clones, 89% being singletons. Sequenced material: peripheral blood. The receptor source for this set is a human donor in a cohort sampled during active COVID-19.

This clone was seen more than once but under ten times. CDR3 bases: TGCGCCAGCAGCCAAGATCGGGAGCAGCCCCAGCATTTT. Translating it yields CASSQDREQPQHF. J is TRBJ1-5 and V is TRBV4-3; D not resolved. This CDR3 has 13 amino acids. Germline assignment: CDR1 LGHNA and CDR2 YSLEER. Trimming removed 0 bases from V and 7 bases from J, with 7 bases in between.

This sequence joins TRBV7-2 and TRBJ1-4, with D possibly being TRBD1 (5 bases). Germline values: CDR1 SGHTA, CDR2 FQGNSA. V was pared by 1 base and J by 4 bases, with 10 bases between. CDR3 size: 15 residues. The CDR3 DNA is TGTGCCAGCAGCTTAGACTGGCAGGGTAATGAAAAACTGTTTTTT. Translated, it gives CASSLDWQGNEKLFF.

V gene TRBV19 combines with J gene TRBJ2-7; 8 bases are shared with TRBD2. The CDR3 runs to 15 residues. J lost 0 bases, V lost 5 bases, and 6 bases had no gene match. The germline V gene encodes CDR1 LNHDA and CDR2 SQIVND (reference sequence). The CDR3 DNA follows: TGTGCCAGTAGTGAACTAGCGGAAAGCTCCTACGAGCAGTACTTC. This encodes CASSELAESSYEQYF.

The CDR3 loop reads CASSASTYPTDTQYF. The CDR3 DNA reads TGTGCCAGCTCAGCTTCGACATACCCAACAGATACGCAGTATTTT. The chain recombines TRBV18 with TRBJ2-3; D ambiguous. With 5 bases removed from V and 3 bases from J, the gap between germline ends came to 15 bases. This CDR3 contains 15 residues. Germline values: CDR1 KGHSH, CDR2 LQKENI.

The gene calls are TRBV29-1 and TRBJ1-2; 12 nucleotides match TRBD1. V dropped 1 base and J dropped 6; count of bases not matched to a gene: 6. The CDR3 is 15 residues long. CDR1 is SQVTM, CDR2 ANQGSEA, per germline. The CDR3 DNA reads TGCAGCGTTGAAGGGCCGGGACAGGGGGCAAATGGCTACACCTTC. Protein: CSVEGPGQGANGYTF.

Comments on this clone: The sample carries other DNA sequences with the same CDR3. DNA for the CDR3: TGTGCCAGCTCACCAGGACAAAACACTGAAGCTTTCTTT. It specifies CASSPGQNTEAFF. The gene calls are TRBV18 and TRBJ1-1, with a possible D match to TRBD1 (5 bases). Germline V CDR1 and CDR2: KGHSH, LQKENI. The CDR3 runs 13 residues. V lost 2 bases and J 2 bases, leaving 6 bases between the germline ends.

The CDR3 spells CASSLRGDSPTNEQFF. DNA for the CDR3: TGTGCCAGCAGCTTACGAGGGGACAGTCCTACGAATGAGCAGTTCTTC. V usage is TRBV7-9 and J usage is TRBJ2-1, with TRBD1 identical over 7 bases. Trimming took 2 bases from V and 7 from J; bases not matched to a gene: 11. Germline lookup yields CDR1 SEHNR and CDR2 FQNEAQ (reference sequence). The CDR3 length is 16 residues.

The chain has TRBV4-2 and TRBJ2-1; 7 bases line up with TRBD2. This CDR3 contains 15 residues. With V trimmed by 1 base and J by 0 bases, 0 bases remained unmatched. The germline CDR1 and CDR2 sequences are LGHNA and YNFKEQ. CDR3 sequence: CASSQGTSSYNEQFF. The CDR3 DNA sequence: TGTGCCAGCAGCCAAGGGACTAGCTCCTACAATGAGCAGTTCTTC.

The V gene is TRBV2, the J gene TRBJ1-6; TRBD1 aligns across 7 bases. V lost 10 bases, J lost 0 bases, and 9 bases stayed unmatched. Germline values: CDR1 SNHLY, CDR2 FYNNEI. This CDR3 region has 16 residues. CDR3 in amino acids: CATQGQPSSYNSPLHF. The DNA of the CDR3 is TGTGCCACCCAGGGACAGCCCAGCTCCTATAATTCACCCCTCCACTTT.

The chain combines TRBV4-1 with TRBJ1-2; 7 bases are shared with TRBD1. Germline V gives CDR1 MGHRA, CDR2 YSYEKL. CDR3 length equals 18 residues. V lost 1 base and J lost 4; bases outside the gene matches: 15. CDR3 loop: CASSQVSMDRTFPYGYTF. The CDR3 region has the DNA TGCGCCAGCAGCCAAGTCTCTATGGACAGGACCTTCCCCTATGGCTACACCTTC.

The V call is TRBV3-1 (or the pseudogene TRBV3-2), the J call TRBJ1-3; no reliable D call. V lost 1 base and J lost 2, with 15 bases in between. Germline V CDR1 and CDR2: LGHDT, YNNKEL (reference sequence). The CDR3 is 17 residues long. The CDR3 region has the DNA TGTGCCAGCAGCCAAGCAACTGTGCAGGTAGCTGGAAACACCATATATTTT. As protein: CASSQATVQVAGNTIYF.

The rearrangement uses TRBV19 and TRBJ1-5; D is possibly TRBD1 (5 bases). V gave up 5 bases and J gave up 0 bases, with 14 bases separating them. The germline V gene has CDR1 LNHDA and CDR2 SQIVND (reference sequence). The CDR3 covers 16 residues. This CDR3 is CASSSTDRYSNQPQHF. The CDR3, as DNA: TGTGCCAGTAGTTCGACAGACCGTTATAGCAATCAGCCCCAGCATTTT.